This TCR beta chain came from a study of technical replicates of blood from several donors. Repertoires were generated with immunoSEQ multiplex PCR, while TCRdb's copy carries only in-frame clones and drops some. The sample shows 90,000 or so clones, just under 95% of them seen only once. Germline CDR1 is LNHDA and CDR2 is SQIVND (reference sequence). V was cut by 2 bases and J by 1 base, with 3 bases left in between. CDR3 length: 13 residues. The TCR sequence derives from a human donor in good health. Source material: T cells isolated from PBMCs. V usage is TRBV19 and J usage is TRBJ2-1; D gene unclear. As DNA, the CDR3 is TGTGCCAGTAGTATATCGTCCTACAATGAGCAGTTCTTC. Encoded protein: CASSISSYNEQFF.